The clone carrying this TCR beta chain has a count of ten or more. Antigen unknown. The sample comes from a study of CD8 T cells in ankylosing spondylitis. The study, taken as a whole, reports: Relatively rare in peripheral blood, disease-linked clones were also CD8+.

This CDR3 has 12 amino acids. The germline V gene encodes CDR1 SGHVS and CDR2 FQNEAQ. Trimming cost V 5 bases and J 7 bases; bases outside gene matches: 4. TCRdb reprocessed the 5' RACE reads with MiXCR, giving one entry per CDR3 protein. The sample holds roughly 180,000 distinct CDR3 sequences, 9.8% seen once. The specimen was blood, either unsorted or a sorted T cell fraction (not recorded which). The receptor was derived from a female donor with ankylosing spondylitis or in good health (not recorded which). V gene TRBV7-8 combines with J gene TRBJ2-7, with 8 bases lining up with TRBD1. The CDR3 DNA reads TGTGCCAGCAGCCCAGGGGGCGAGGAGCAGTACTTC. Its translation: CASSPGGEEQYF.